The clone carrying this T cell receptor (beta chain) was seen only a few times. The authors' processing: It was from reference gene primer amplification that nucleated cell counts were estimated. The protocol was immunoSEQ multiplex PCR, while the TCRdb copy is restricted to in-frame clones and leaves out a portion. V, J and clone size are those of that table, while D and trimming were read from the DNA. The sample holds more than 35,000 clones, roughly 82% seen once. This sample was included in a study of blood T cell repertoires in COVID-19. Study summary: Acute and convalescent COVID-19 specimens originated in the United States, Italy and Spain.

Germline lookup yields CDR1 SGHDN and CDR2 FVKESK. CDR3 length: 17 amino acids. V gave up 4 bases and J gave up 2 bases, with 20 bases separating them. This receptor was taken from a man aged 45-60 years with active or convalescent COVID-19. J is TRBJ1-2 and V is TRBV14, with D possibly being TRBD1 (5 bases). The material sequenced was peripheral blood. DNA of the CDR3: TGTGCCAGCAGCCGTAATCTCCCAGGGATGAGAAACTATGGCTACACCTTC. Protein: CASSRNLPGMRNYGYTF.